Shown below are 31 T cell receptor beta chains from a single sample sequenced in a study of blood T cell repertoires in COVID-19 (dated by TCRdb to 2020 to 2022). The method behind the library was the immunoSEQ multiplex PCR assay. In its TCRdb copy, this immuneACCESS table keeps in-frame sequences only and misses some clones. Where compared with another copy, unresolved V genes explain less than half of these, and the others have no known cause. Within this sample are just over 70,000 clones, with 75% to 90% of them counted one time only. The top ten hold 18% of the sample. The sequencing sample was made of peripheral blood. Receptor source: a man between 65 and 85 years old who had recovered from COVID-19.

The rearrangement uses TRBV7-2 and TRBJ2-1; the match to TRBD1 covers 9 bases. The CDR3 has 15 residues. CDR1 and CDR2 from the germline V gene are SGHTA and FQGNSA. J was trimmed by 0 bases and V by 5 bases; bases with no gene match: 2. This chain's CDR3 is CASSKQGASYNEQFF. The CDR3 nucleotides read TGTGCCAGCAGCAAACAGGGGGCCTCCTACAATGAGCAGTTCTTC.

The CDR3 coding sequence is TGTGCCAGTAAGCCTAGTAGGACAGGGATTTCACCCCTCCACTTT. It encodes CASKPSRTGISPLHF. This chain uses TRBV27 with TRBJ1-6, with 8 bases that match TRBD1. This CDR3 is built from 15 residues. V lost 9 bases, J lost 9 bases, and 13 bases stayed unmatched. Looked up from germline, CDR1 is MNHEY and CDR2 is SMNVEV (reference sequence).

The chain couples TRBV7-2 to TRBJ2-7; TRBD2 agrees at 11 bases. The CDR3 contains 15 residues. CDR1 is SGHTA, CDR2 FQGNSA, per germline. V shed 3 bases, J shed 5 bases, and the junction held 6 bases outside the gene matches. CDR3 loop: CASSLLAGGPDEQYF. The CDR3 bases are TGTGCCAGCAGCTTGTTAGCGGGAGGGCCGGACGAGCAGTACTTC.

The genes are TRBV7-2 and TRBJ1-2; 7 nucleotides align to TRBD1. V was pared by 3 bases and J by 4 bases, with 5 bases of the junction left unmatched. The CDR3 sequence is 14 residues long. The V gene's germline CDR1 is SGHTA and CDR2 FQGNSA. This CDR3 reads CASSLGGQPYGYTF. The CDR3 DNA reads as TGTGCCAGCAGCTTGGGGGGACAGCCCTATGGCTACACCTTC. Variable domain in full (rest from reference TRBV7-2 and TRBJ1-2): GAGVSQSPSNKVTEKGKDVELRCDPISGHTALYWYRQSLGQGLEFLIYFQGNSAPDKSGLPSDRFSAERTGGSVSTLTIQRTQQEDSAVYLCASSLGGQPYGYTFGSGTRLTVV.

The chain couples TRBV18 to TRBJ2-2, with a tentative D call TRBD1 (5 bases). Germline V gene lookup returns CDR1 KGHSH and CDR2 LQKENI. The CDR3 consists of 16 residues. The ends were cut back, 3 bases at V and 6 bases at J, with 17 bases in the middle. Written as DNA, the CDR3 is TGTGCCAGCTCACCGACGATACAGGAACTCTCCGGGGAGCTGTTTTTT. It is translated as CASSPTIQELSGELFF.

This clone occurred once. J is TRBJ2-7 and V is TRBV21-1; the table's D call, TRBD1, was not checked against the DNA. TRBV21-1 is a pseudogene locus. The CDR3 sequence is 13 residues long. The CDR3 sequence: CASARQGRYEQYF. The CDR3 DNA reads TGTGCCAGCGCCAGACAGGGTCGCTACGAGCAGTACTTC.

This clone was counted a single time. The rearrangement joins TRBV14 to TRBJ1-6, with 8 nucleotides matching TRBD1. Germline CDR1 is SGHDN and CDR2 is FVKESK. The CDR3 has 19 residues. Trimming at V came to 3 bases and at J to 0 bases, leaving 10 bases not matched to a gene. The CDR3 DNA reads TGTGCCAGCAGCCATCCATCACCGGGACAGGACTCCTATAATTCACCCCTCCACTTT. Translated, it gives CASSHPSPGQDSYNSPLHF.

This clone was seen just once. The J gene is TRBJ2-7, the V gene TRBV28; 10 nucleotides agree with TRBD1. J gave up 6 bases and V 6 bases, and 11 bases lay outside the gene matches. The CDR3 has 15 amino acids. Germline assignment: CDR1 MDHEN and CDR2 SYDVKM. This CDR3 is CASRRRTGGWGEQYF. The CDR3 DNA reads as TGTGCCAGCAGACGACGGACAGGGGGATGGGGCGAGCAGTACTTC.

This sequence joins TRBV6-2 or TRBV6-3 and TRBJ2-7; 8 positions agree with TRBD1. J gave up 6 bases and V 0 bases, and 4 bases lay outside the gene matches. CDR3 length: 14 residues. Germline values: CDR1 MNHEY, CDR2 SVGEGT. This chain's CDR3 is CASSYSGQGREQYF. As DNA, the CDR3 is TGTGCCAGCAGTTACTCCGGACAGGGCCGCGAGCAGTACTTC.

This chain uses TRBV6-2 or TRBV6-3 with TRBJ1-1, with D unclear. Germline assignment: CDR1 MNHEY and CDR2 SVGEGT. Trimming cost V 3 bases and J 2 bases, with 7 bases left between them. This CDR3 has 13 amino acids. This CDR3 reads CASSYRVNTEAFF. CDR3 sequence (DNA): TGTGCCAGCAGTTATCGAGTTAACACTGAAGCTTTCTTT.

The chain carries TRBV27 and TRBJ1-2; 7 nucleotides match TRBD1. Trimming cost V 8 bases and J 0 bases; bases outside gene matches: 6. The CDR3 is 14 amino acids. The germline V gene has CDR1 MNHEY and CDR2 SMNVEV (reference sequence). CDR3 DNA: TGTGCCAGCGGACTGCAGGGGGCTAACTATGGCTACACCTTC. It specifies CASGLQGANYGYTF.

V usage is TRBV7-7 and J usage is TRBJ2-5; D is undetermined. This CDR3 has 15 amino acids. V was clipped by 6 bases and J by 5 bases, with 19 bases between them. Per the germline V gene, CDR1 is SSHAT and CDR2 is FNYEAQ (reference sequence). The CDR3 spells CASSLNPLSRETQYF. The CDR3 coding sequence is TGTGCCAGCAGTTTAAACCCCTTGTCGCGCGAGACCCAGTACTTC. The entire variable domain, with the rest obtained from reference TRBV7-7 and TRBJ2-5, is as follows: GAGVSQSPRYKVTKRGQDVTLRCDPISSHATLYWYQQALGQGPEFLTYFNYEAQPDKSGLPSDRFSAERPEGSISTLTIQRTEQRDSAMYRCASSLNPLSRETQYFGPGTRLLVL.

The chain recombines TRBV7-2 with TRBJ2-5; D is undetermined. With 4 bases removed from V and 1 base from J, the gap between germline ends came to 10 bases. The length of the CDR3 is 14 residues. Germline V gives CDR1 SGHTA, CDR2 FQGNSA. The CDR3 is CASSSSAAQETQYF. The CDR3 DNA reads TGTGCCAGCAGCTCGTCCGCGGCCCAAGAGACCCAGTACTTC.

This chain connects TRBV7-9 to TRBJ2-1; 13 bases agree with TRBD2. Per the germline V gene, CDR1 is SEHNR and CDR2 is FQNEAQ (reference sequence). There are 13 residues in the CDR3. With V trimmed by 11 bases and J by 10 bases, 8 bases remained unmatched. The CDR3 DNA reads as TGTGCCGGCCGGACTAGCGGGGGTGACGAGCAGTTCTTC. As protein: CAGRTSGGDEQFF.

This clone occurred a few times. V gene TRBV18 combines with J gene TRBJ1-1; 7 bases match TRBD1. Per germline, CDR1 KGHSH and CDR2 LQKENI. With V trimmed by 5 bases and J by 2 bases, 11 bases remained unmatched. The CDR3 loop spans 16 amino acids. Here the CDR3 reads CASSASSGQVNTEAFF. CDR3 DNA: TGTGCCAGCTCAGCCTCCTCCGGACAGGTTAACACTGAAGCTTTCTTT. The full variable domain, rest sourced from reference TRBV18 and TRBJ1-1, is NAGVMQNPRHLVRRRGQEARLRCSPMKGHSHVYWYRQLPEEGLKFMVYLQKENIIDESGMPKERFSAEFPKEGPSILRIQQVVRGDSAAYFCASSASSGQVNTEAFFGQGTRLTVV.

This clone appeared a few times. CDR3 in DNA: TGTGCCAGCACCGGACAGGGTTACACTGAAGCTTTCTTT. Protein product: CASTGQGYTEAFF. The V and J genes are TRBV3-1 (or the pseudogene TRBV3-2) and TRBJ1-1, with 8 bases lining up with TRBD1. The CDR3 is 13 amino acids. Germline CDR1 reads LGHDT; CDR2 reads YNNKEL (reference sequence). Losses at the gene ends were 7 bases for V and 3 bases for J; bases not matched to a gene: 4.

This clone is medium-sized within its sample. The chain employs TRBV18 and TRBJ2-7; D unresolved. In germline, CDR1 is KGHSH, CDR2 LQKENI. V dropped 2 bases and J dropped 5 bases, with 10 bases sitting between them. The CDR3 spans 13 residues. The DNA of the CDR3 is TGTGCCAGCTCACCAGCTAGTACGAACGAGCAGTACTTC. This translates into CASSPASTNEQYF. Complete variable domain (other parts from reference TRBV18 and TRBJ2-7): NAGVMQNPRHLVRRRGQEARLRCSPMKGHSHVYWYRQLPEEGLKFMVYLQKENIIDESGMPKERFSAEFPKEGPSILRIQQVVRGDSAAYFCASSPASTNEQYFGPGTRLTVT.

The chain employs TRBV19 and TRBJ1-4, with a tentative D call TRBD1 (6 bases). From germline, CDR1 is LNHDA and CDR2 SQIVND (reference sequence). The CDR3 loop spans 14 amino acids. V dropped 5 bases and J dropped 5 bases, with 12 bases sitting between them. CDR3 coding DNA: TGTGCCAGTAGTCGATCGGGACACAATGAAAAACTGTTTTTT. Its translation is CASSRSGHNEKLFF.

The genes are TRBV5-8 and TRBJ2-5; tentative D call: TRBD2 (5 bases). The CDR3 length is 15 residues. Germline assignment: CDR1 SGHTS and CDR2 YDEGEE. V lost 2 bases and J lost 2, with 13 bases in between. The CDR3 DNA is TGTGCCAGCAGCTTAGGACTCAAACCTCAAGAGACCCAGTACTTC. Its protein product is CASSLGLKPQETQYF.

This rearrangement joins TRBV27 to TRBJ1-2, with a possible D match to TRBD1 (6 bases). V was clipped by 0 bases and J by 7 bases, with 9 bases between them. CDR1 is MNHEY and CDR2 is SMNVEV in the germline V gene (reference sequence). The CDR3 length is 13 residues. CDR3 in DNA: TGTGCCAGCAGTTTATCTCGGGGGGCTGGCTACACCTTC. This gives the protein CASSLSRGAGYTF.

A few counts support this clone. This chain connects TRBV6-1 to TRBJ2-7; unclear D gene. The CDR3 runs to 14 residues. V lost 2 bases and J lost 2, with 10 bases in between. CDR1 and CDR2 (germline): MNHNS, SASEGT. The CDR3 DNA reads as TGTGCCAGCAGTGAACCGACACTTACCTACGAGCAGTACTTC. Encoded protein: CASSEPTLTYEQYF.

The rearrangement joins TRBV28 to TRBJ1-5, with 10 bases lining up with TRBD1. Germline trimming cut 6 bases from V and 6 bases from J; bases unmatched to any gene: 8. CDR1 is MDHEN, CDR2 SYDVKM, per germline. CDR3 length equals 15 residues. The CDR3 is CASSRTGGFGQPQHF. Written as DNA, the CDR3 is TGTGCCAGCAGCCGGACAGGGGGTTTCGGTCAGCCCCAGCATTTT.

The genes are TRBV7-2 and TRBJ2-2, with TRBD1 identical over 7 bases. The V gene's germline CDR1 is SGHTA and CDR2 FQGNSA. Trimming removed 5 bases from V and 6 bases from J; junction bases left unmatched: 9. This CDR3 has 15 residues. CDR3 sequence reads: CASSQGQVNAGELFF. For the CDR3, the DNA is TGTGCCAGCAGCCAAGGACAGGTTAACGCCGGGGAGCTGTTTTTT.

The chain is built from TRBV19 and TRBJ2-7; weak D call: TRBD1 (5 bases). The CDR3 is 16 residues long. Germline V gene lookup returns CDR1 LNHDA and CDR2 SQIVND (reference sequence). V was pared by 0 bases and J by 0 bases, with 12 bases between. The CDR3 DNA reads as TGTGCCAGTAGTATAGAGACGACAGCAAACTCCTACGAGCAGTACTTC. It encodes CASSIETTANSYEQYF. Variable domain in full (rest from reference TRBV19 and TRBJ2-7): DGGITQSPKYLFRKEGQNVTLSCEQNLNHDAMYWYRQDPGQGLRLIYYSQIVNDFQKGDIAEGYSVSREKKESFPLTVTSAQKNPTAFYLCASSIETTANSYEQYFGPGTRLTVT.

The V and J genes are TRBV30 and TRBJ1-1; D unresolved. This CDR3 has 13 amino acids. CDR1 and CDR2 from the germline V gene are GTSNPN and SVGIG (reference sequence). V lost 2 bases, J lost 0 bases, and 7 bases lay in between. The CDR3 spells CAWSIGLNTEAFF. In DNA, the CDR3 is TGTGCCTGGAGTATCGGTCTGAACACTGAAGCTTTCTTT.

The chain joins TRBV18 to TRBJ2-2; D perhaps matches TRBD1 (6 bases). V shed 8 bases and J shed 8 bases, with 27 bases lying between them. The CDR3 loop spans 17 amino acids. The germline V gene encodes CDR1 KGHSH and CDR2 LQKENI. DNA for the CDR3: TGTGCCAGCCTTTCACAGGGATCTACAGTCTCGAGGGGGGAGCTGTTTTTT. Translating it yields CASLSQGSTVSRGELFF.

The genes are TRBV4-2 and TRBJ2-4, with 8 positions matching TRBD1. The CDR3 has 14 residues. Trimming removed 4 bases from V and 6 bases from J; junction bases left unmatched: 5. Germline values: CDR1 LGHNA, CDR2 YNFKEQ. DNA for the CDR3: TGTGCCAGCAGCCGGAACGGACAGGGAAACATTCAGTACTTC. This codes for CASSRNGQGNIQYF.

V gene TRBV5-1 combines with J gene TRBJ1-4, with 8 positions matching TRBD1. The V gene's germline CDR1 is SGHRS and CDR2 YFSETQ. The V segment lost 0 bases and the J segment 5 bases; nucleotides outside the gene matches: 3. The CDR3 has 15 residues. The CDR3 sequence: CASSLVSGGNEKLFF. DNA for the CDR3: TGCGCCAGCAGCTTGGTATCAGGGGGCAATGAAAAACTGTTTTTT.

The chain combines TRBV6-1 with TRBJ1-4, with TRBD1 matching over 9 bases. The germline V gene has CDR1 MNHNS and CDR2 SASEGT. CDR3 length: 16 amino acids. The ends lost 4 bases at V and 4 bases at J; junction bases unmatched: 7. CDR3 in amino acids: CASSGLPGQGNEKLFF. The CDR3 bases are TGTGCCAGCAGTGGGTTACCGGGACAGGGTAATGAAAAACTGTTTTTT.

This CDR3 is CASSASGISYEQYF. For the CDR3, the DNA is TGTGCCAGTAGTGCTAGCGGTATCTCCTACGAGCAGTACTTC. The rearrangement joins TRBV19 to TRBJ2-7, with 7 bases fitting TRBD2. The trim removed 5 bases at V and 0 bases at J, leaving 4 bases unmatched. CDR3 length equals 14 residues. In germline, CDR1 is LNHDA, CDR2 SQIVND (reference sequence).

This clone has more than one count but fewer than ten. The chain links TRBV12-3 or TRBV12-4 to TRBJ2-1; D gene unclear. The CDR3 runs 11 residues. Trimming left V 2 bases short and J 15 bases short, with 11 bases between. CDR3 sequence reads: CASSLSRLVFF. The CDR3 nucleotides read TGTGCCAGCAGTTTATCTAGGCTGGTGTTCTTC.